Given below is one T cell receptor (beta chain) in context. The authors' processing: Estimates of nucleated cell counts were drawn from the amplification of reference gene primers. Some clones are missing from TCRdb's copy, which holds only in-frame ones; the method was immunoSEQ multiplex PCR. V, J and clone size are taken as reported in that table, and D and trimming were inferred from the DNA itself. The sample includes 50,000 to 55,000 clones, about 87% seen only once; the top ten take 3.5% to 4.5%. This sample stems from a study of blood T cell repertoires in COVID-19. The CDR3 is 17 amino acids. V gave up 5 bases and J gave up 3 bases; unmatched junction bases: 15. The germline V gene has CDR1 MDHEN and CDR2 SYDVKM.

The V call is TRBV28, the J call TRBJ2-5, with 7 bases matching TRBD1. Material for sequencing was peripheral blood. The clonotype comes from a man in his fifties or sixties with acute or convalescent COVID-19. In DNA, the CDR3 is TGTGCCAGCAGTCCCCCCCCGGGACAGATTTATGAAGAGACCCAGTACTTC. As protein: CASSPPPGQIYEETQYF.